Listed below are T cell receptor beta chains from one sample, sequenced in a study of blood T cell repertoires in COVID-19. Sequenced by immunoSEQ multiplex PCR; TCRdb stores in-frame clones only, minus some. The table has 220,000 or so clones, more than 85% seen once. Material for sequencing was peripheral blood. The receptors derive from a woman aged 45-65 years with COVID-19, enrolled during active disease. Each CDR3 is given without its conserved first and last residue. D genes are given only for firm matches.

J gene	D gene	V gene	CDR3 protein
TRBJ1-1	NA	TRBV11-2	ASSPSMGGRYTEAF
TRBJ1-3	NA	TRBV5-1	ASSLDGLRGNTIY
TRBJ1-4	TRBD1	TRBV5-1	ASSIGTGGAGKLF
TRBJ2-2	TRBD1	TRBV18	ASSPPRTGHTGELF
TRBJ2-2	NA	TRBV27	ASSSAGVVYGELF
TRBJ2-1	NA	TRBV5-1	ASSSTPTRMMTDEQF
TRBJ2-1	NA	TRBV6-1	ASSEVGQPYNEQF
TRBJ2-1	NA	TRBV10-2	ASSAPGTPYEQF
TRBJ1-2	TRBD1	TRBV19	ASSARRDRIKGNYGYT
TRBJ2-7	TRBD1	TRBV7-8	ASSLDPRGLSSYEQY
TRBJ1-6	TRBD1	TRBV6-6	ASSRDTGADSPLH
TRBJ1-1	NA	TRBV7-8	ASSHTETKVSKQNTEAF
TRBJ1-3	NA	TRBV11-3	ASSSRETSGNTIY
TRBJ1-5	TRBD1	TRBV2	ASSLRGQAGNQPQH
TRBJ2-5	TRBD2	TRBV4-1	ASSPPRASGETQY
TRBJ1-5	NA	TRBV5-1	ASSLGGINQPQH
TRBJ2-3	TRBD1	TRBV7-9	ASRTTGQGASTDTQY
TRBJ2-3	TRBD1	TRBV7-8	ASSFMTGGRTDTQY
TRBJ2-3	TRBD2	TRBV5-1	ASSLEASGGLSTDTQY
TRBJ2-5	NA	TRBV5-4	ASSSKETQY
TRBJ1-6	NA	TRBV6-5	ASSYRGVNNSPLH
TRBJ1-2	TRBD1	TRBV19	ASSLTPGQASGYT
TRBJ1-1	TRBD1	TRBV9	ASSKRTGGLNTEAF
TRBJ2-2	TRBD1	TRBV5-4	ASSLKGQPNTGELF
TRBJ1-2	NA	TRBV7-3	ASSLTARGESNT
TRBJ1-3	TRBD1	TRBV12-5	ASGGQGAFGNTIY
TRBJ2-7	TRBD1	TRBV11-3	ASSLGTGQPIWEQY
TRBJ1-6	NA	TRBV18	ASSPDGQSSPLH
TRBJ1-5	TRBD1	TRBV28	ASSLDRGRNQPQH
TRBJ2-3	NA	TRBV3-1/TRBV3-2	ASSQGRGTTDTQY
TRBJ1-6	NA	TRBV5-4	ASHEQGRVSPLH
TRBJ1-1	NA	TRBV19	ASRREPLNTEAF
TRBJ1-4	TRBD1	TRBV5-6	ASSLTGQIEKLF
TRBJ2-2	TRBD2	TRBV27	ASRLAGLNTGELF
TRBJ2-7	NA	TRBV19	ASSIRGGFHEQY
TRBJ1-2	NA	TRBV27	ASSLNPQGNGYT
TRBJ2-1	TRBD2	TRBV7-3	ASSVGLAKNNEQF
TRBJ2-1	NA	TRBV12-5	ASGREASYNEQF
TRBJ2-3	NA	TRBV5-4	ASSPDSKPTDTQY
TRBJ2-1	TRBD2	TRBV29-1	SVDFAGGSYEQF
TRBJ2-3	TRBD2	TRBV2	ASDFILAGAPRSTDTQY
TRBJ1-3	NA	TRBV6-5	ASSYSRAGGGNTIY
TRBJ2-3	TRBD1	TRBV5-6	ASSFRLTGERTDTQY
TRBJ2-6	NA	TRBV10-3	AISVRGSVSGANVLT
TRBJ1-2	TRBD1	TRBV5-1	ASSFGTGANYGYT
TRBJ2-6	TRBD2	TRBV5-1	ASSLGLAGGVLSSGANVLT
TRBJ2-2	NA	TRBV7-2	AILGSGELF
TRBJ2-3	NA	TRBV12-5	ASGSGIAYTDTQY
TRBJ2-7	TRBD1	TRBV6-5	ASRTGTGVHEQY
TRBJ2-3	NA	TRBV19	ASGQTSTDTQY
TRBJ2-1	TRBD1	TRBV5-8	ASSSDRGWGNEQF
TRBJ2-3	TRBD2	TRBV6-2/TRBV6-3	ASSRGLAGSTDTQY
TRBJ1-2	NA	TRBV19	ASTWGGSGRTSSGYT
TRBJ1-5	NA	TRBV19	ASSTGSNQPQH